These 6 T cell receptor beta chains share one sample of origin, sequenced in a study of T cell responses to AZD1222 COVID-19 vaccine. TCRdb's table, derived via immunoSEQ multiplex PCR, lists solely in-frame clones and lacks some. Of some 140,000 clones listed, about 90% are singletons. The sequencing here drew on peripheral blood, taken on day 0 of AZD1222 vaccination. Every receptor here comes from an adult in good health.

The genes are TRBV6-5 and TRBJ1-2, with D possibly matching TRBD1 (5 bases). This CDR3 is 13 amino acids long. Trimming took off 6 bases at V and 2 bases at J, with 10 bases between the two ends. Germline V gives CDR1 MNHEY, CDR2 SVGAGI. In nucleotides, the CDR3 is TGTGCCAGCAGGTTGACAGTAAACTATGGCTACACCTTC. It specifies CASRLTVNYGYTF.

This clone was detected once. The chain couples TRBV5-4 to TRBJ2-3; possible D gene TRBD2, 5 bases. Trimming left V 2 bases short and J 0 bases short, with 10 bases between. This CDR3 has 15 amino acids. Germline V gene data show CDR1 as SGHNT and CDR2 as YYREEE (reference sequence). The chain's CDR3 is CASSLGQRSTDTQYF. CDR3 sequence (DNA): TGTGCCAGCAGCTTAGGCCAGCGGAGCACAGATACGCAGTATTTT.

This chain connects TRBV28 to TRBJ1-1; no clear D gene. Trimming shortened V by 5 bases and J by 4 bases, and 2 bases separated the two germline ends. Germline-derived CDR1 and CDR2 are MDHEN and SYDVKM. This CDR3 has 10 residues. CDR3 region: CASSGTEAFF. The CDR3 DNA reads TGTGCCAGCAGTGGCACTGAAGCTTTCTTT. The variable domain in full, with the rest retrieved from reference TRBV28 and TRBJ1-1, is DVKVTQSSRYLVKRTGEKVFLECVQDMDHENMFWYRQDPGLGLRLIYFSYDVKMKEKGDIPEGYSVSREKKERFSLILESASTNQTSMYLCASSGTEAFFGQGTRLTVV.

This clone was seen just once. The J gene is TRBJ1-2, the V gene TRBV10-3; possible D gene TRBD1, 5 bases. The CDR3 loop spans 13 amino acids. V was pared by 10 bases and J by 2 bases, with 14 bases between. Germline V gene data show CDR1 as ENHRY and CDR2 as SYGVKD. The CDR3 bases are TGTGCCACCGGGGTTGGGGGGAACTATGGCTACACCTTC. Amino acid sequence: CATGVGGNYGYTF.

The chain carries TRBV9 and TRBJ1-3, with D possibly TRBD1 on 6 matching bases. In germline, CDR1 is SGDLS, CDR2 YYNGEE. The CDR3 has 16 residues. With 4 bases removed from V and 0 bases from J, the gap between germline ends came to 14 bases. The CDR3 reads CASSSGQRNSGNTIYF. CDR3 bases: TGTGCCAGCAGCTCAGGACAGAGGAACTCTGGAAACACCATATATTTT. Full variable domain (rest looked up from reference TRBV9 and TRBJ1-3): DSGVTQTPKHLITATGQRVTLRCSPRSGDLSVYWYQQSLDQGLQFLIQYYNGEERAKGNILERFSAQQFPDLHSELNLSSLELGDSALYFCASSSGQRNSGNTIYFGEGSWLTVV.

This chain uses TRBV6-2 or TRBV6-3 with TRBJ1-2; the D is unclear. V was trimmed by 2 bases and J by 6 bases, leaving 16 bases between them. Germline V lookup: CDR1 MNHEY, CDR2 SVGEGT. The CDR3 has 15 amino acids. This CDR3 is CASSYNSLALDGYTF. The CDR3 nucleotides are TGTGCCAGCAGTTACAATTCTTTAGCGTTGGATGGCTACACCTTC.